This T cell receptor (beta chain) was sequenced during a study of regulatory T cells in long-lasting Graves disease. The time point here: newly diagnosed GD, antithyroid drugs for less than 3 months. After RNA was extracted from PBMCs, the TCR library was made from it. The CDR3 consists of 11 residues. Germline CDR1 is SNHLY and CDR2 is FYNNEI. This clonotype was detected ten times or more. Mismatch with germline at one junction end may stem from a read error. Building of the TCR beta libraries involved iRepertoire HTBI primers and Arm-PCR of CDR3 regions. TCRdb independently ran MiXCR on the multiplex PCR reads; one entry per CDR3 protein. The table has 500,000 or so distinct CDR3 sequences, about 17% seen once; the top ten hold more than 9%. A further study also used this sample, focusing on T cells in Graves' hyperthyroidism and ophthalmopathy.

Material: peripheral blood mononuclear cells (PBMCs), obtained at new diagnosis, from a patient treated with antithyroid drugs. This TCR was sampled from a man aged 35-49 years with Graves disease. The chain is built from TRBV2 and TRBJ2-1, with a possible D match to TRBD1 (6 bases). In nucleotides, the CDR3 is TGTGCCAGCAGTGAATTGGACAGTGAGATCTTC. Residues: CASSELDSEIF.